This TCR beta chain was observed in a study of cytomegalovirus exposure and HLA in healthy donors. Study-wide background: Ancestry clustering placed around 80% of roughly 400 genotyped donors in the Caucasian-associated cluster.

General study results and limits: In most subjects, TCR beta sequences reportedly gave accurate predictions of HLA-A and HLA-B alleles. In a later analysis, a missense DCLRE1C variant was linked to TCR beta V- and J-gene trimming. Later analysis identified 16,951 TCR beta sequences associated with HLA alleles, using a false discovery rate threshold of 0.05.

Researchers ran the PCR with 60 Vbeta and 13 Jbeta primers. Only in-frame clones appear in the TCRdb table, and some are missing; sequencing was by immunoSEQ multiplex PCR. This table holds 150,000 to 180,000 clones, roughly four fifths found once. With regard to this clone: Antigen specificity is unknown.

V was pared by 3 bases and J by 5 bases, with 5 bases of the junction left unmatched. Germline V CDR1 and CDR2: MNHEY, SMNVEV (reference sequence). The CDR3 covers 14 residues. This chain uses TRBV27 with TRBJ2-7; 9 bases line up with TRBD1. Sequencing was performed on PBMCs. The sequence derives from a man aged 18 to 29 in good health and CMV-seronegative. CDR3 in amino acids: CASSFVQGANEQYF. The DNA for the CDR3 is TGTGCCAGCAGTTTCGTACAGGGGGCCAACGAGCAGTACTTC.